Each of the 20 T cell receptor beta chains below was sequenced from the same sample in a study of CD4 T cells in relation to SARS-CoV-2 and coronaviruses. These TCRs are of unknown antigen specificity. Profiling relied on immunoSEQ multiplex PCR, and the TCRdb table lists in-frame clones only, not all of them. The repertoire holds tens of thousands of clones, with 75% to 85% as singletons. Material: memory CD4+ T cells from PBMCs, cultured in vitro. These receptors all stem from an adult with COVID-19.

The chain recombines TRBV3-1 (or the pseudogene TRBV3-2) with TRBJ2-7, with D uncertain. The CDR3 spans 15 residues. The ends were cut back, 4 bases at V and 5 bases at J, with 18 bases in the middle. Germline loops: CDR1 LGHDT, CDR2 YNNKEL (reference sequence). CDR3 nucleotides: TGTGCCAGCAGCCGAGTGGGCTTAGTCGGAAACGAGCAGTACTTC. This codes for CASSRVGLVGNEQYF.

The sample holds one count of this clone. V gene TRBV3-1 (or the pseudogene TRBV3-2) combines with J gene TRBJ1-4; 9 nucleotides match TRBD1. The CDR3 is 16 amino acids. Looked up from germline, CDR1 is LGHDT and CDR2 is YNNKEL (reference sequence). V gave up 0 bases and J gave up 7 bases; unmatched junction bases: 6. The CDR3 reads CASSQDPGQGPEKLFF. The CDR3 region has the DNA TGTGCCAGCAGCCAAGATCCCGGACAGGGGCCTGAAAAACTGTTTTTT.

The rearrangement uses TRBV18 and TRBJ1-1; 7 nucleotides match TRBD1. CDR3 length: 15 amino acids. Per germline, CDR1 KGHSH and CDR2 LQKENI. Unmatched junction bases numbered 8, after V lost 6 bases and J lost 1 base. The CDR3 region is CASSPMTGSNTEAFF. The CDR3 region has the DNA TGTGCCAGCTCCCCCATGACAGGGTCGAACACTGAAGCTTTCTTT.

The CDR3 protein is CASSLWGLSHSYNEQFF. In DNA form, the CDR3 reads TGTGCCAGCAGTTTATGGGGTCTCAGCCACTCCTACAATGAGCAGTTCTTC. The chain carries TRBV28 and TRBJ2-1, with no clear D. The CDR3 has 17 amino acids. The V gene lost 0 bases and the J gene lost 0 bases, with 12 bases spanning the gap. From germline, CDR1 is MDHEN and CDR2 SYDVKM.

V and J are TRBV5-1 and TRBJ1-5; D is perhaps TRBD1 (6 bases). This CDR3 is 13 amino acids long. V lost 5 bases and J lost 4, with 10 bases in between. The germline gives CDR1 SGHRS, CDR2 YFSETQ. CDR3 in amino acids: CASRRGANQPQHF. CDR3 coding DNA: TGCGCCAGCAGGAGGGGGGCTAATCAGCCCCAGCATTTT. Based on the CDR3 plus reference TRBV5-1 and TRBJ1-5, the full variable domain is KAGVTQTPRYLIKTRGQQVTLSCSPISGHRSVSWYQQTPGQGLQFLFEYFSETQRNKGNFPGRFSGRQFSNSRSEMNVSTLELGDSALYLCASRRGANQPQHFGDGTRLSIL.

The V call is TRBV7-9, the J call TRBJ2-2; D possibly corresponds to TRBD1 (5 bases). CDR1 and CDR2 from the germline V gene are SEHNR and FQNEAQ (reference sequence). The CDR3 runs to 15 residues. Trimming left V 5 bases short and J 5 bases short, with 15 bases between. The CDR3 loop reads CASSPSMGPTGELFF. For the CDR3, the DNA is TGTGCCAGCAGCCCATCCATGGGGCCTACCGGGGAGCTGTTTTTT.

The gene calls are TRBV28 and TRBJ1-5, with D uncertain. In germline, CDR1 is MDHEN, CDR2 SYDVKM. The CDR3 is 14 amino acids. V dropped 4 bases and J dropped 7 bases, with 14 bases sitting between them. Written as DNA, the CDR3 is TGTGCCAGCAGTTCCGTCCAGTTCGGCCAGCCCCAGCATTTT. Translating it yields CASSSVQFGQPQHF.

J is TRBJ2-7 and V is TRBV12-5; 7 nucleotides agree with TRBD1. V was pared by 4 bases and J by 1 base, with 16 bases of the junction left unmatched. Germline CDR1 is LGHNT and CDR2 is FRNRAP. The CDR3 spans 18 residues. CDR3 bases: TGTGCTAGTGGTTCCTACATGTCCAGGACAGGTCTTTCCTACGAGCAGTACTTC. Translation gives CASGSYMSRTGLSYEQYF.

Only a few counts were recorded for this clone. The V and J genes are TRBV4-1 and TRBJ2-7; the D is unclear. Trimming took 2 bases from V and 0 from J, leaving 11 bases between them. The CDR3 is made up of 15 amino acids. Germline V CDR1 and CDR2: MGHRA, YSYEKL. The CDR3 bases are TGCGCCAGCAGCCAAACGGAACTGAGCTCCTACGAGCAGTACTTC. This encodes CASSQTELSSYEQYF.

CDR3 nucleotide sequence: TGTGCCAGCAGTTTAGCGGGTCCCTTGGGAGCTTTCTTT. Its protein product is CASSLAGPLGAFF. The chain uses TRBV12-3 or TRBV12-4 and TRBJ1-1; D gene ambiguous. CDR3 length: 13 amino acids. The V and J ends lost 0 bases and 10 bases respectively, with 12 bases between them.

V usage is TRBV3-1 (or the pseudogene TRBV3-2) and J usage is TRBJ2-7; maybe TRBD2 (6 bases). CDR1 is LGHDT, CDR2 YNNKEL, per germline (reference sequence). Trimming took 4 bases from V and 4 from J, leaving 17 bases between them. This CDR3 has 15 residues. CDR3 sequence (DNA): TGTGCCAGCAGCCCCGAGGGACTGAACCATTACGAGCAGTACTTC. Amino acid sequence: CASSPEGLNHYEQYF.

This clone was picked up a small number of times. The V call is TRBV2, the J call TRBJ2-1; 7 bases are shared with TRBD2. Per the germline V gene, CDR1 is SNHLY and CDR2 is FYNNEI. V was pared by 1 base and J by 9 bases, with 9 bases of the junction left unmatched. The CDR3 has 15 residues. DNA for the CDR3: TGTGCCAGCAGTGAAGTTTTGCGGGGGACCGCTGAGCAGTTCTTC. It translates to CASSEVLRGTAEQFF.

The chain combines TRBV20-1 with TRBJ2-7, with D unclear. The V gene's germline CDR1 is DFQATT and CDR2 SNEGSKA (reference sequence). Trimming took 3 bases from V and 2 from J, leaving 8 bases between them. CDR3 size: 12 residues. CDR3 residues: CSASTAAYEQYF. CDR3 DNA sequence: TGCAGTGCTAGTACGGCAGCCTACGAGCAGTACTTC.

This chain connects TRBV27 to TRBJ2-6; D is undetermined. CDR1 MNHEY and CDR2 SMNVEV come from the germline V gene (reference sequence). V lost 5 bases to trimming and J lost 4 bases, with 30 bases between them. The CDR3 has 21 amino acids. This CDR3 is CASSPTFGYISRQRGANVLTF. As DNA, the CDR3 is TGTGCCAGCAGTCCTACCTTTGGGTATATTTCGAGGCAGAGAGGGGCCAACGTCCTGACTTTC.

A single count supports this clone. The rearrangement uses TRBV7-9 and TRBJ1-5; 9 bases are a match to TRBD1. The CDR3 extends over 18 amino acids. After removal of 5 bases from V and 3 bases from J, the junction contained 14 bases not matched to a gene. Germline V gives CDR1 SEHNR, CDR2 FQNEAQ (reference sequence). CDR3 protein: CASSGSPPGQGSNQPQHF. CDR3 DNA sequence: TGTGCCAGCAGCGGAAGCCCCCCGGGACAGGGTTCCAATCAGCCCCAGCATTTT.

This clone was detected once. CDR3 in amino acids: CASSLNRDIYGYTF. CDR3 DNA sequence: TGTGCCAGCTCACTGAACCGGGACATCTATGGCTACACCTTC. The chain joins TRBV18 to TRBJ1-2, with D tentatively TRBD1 (6 bases). Germline CDR1 is KGHSH and CDR2 is LQKENI. The V end was cut by 4 bases, the J end by 4 bases, with 13 bases between. The CDR3 runs to 14 residues.

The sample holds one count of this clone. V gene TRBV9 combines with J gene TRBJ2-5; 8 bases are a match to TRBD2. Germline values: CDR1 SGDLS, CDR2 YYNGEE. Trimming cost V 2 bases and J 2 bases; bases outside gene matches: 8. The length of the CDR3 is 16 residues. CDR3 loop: CASSVAPRLAQETQYF. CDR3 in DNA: TGTGCCAGCAGCGTTGCACCACGACTAGCGCAAGAGACCCAGTACTTC.

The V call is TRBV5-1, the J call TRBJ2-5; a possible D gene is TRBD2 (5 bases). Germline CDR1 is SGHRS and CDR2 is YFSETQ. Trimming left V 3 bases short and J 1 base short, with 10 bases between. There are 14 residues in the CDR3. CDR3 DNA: TGCGCCAGCAGCTCCCCCGCGGGCCAAGAGACCCAGTACTTC. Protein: CASSSPAGQETQYF.

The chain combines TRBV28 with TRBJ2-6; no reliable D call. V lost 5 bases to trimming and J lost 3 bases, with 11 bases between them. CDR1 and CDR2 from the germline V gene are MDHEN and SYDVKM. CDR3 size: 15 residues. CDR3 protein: CASSTPVGGANVLTF. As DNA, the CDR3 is TGTGCCAGCAGTACCCCAGTTGGTGGGGCCAACGTCCTGACTTTC.

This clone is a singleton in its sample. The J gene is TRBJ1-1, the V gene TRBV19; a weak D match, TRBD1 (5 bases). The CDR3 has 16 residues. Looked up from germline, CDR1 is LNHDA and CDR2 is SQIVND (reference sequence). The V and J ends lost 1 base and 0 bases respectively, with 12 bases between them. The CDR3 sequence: CASSIGGGGMNTEAFF. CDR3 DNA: TGTGCCAGTAGTATAGGGGGCGGAGGTATGAACACTGAAGCTTTCTTT.